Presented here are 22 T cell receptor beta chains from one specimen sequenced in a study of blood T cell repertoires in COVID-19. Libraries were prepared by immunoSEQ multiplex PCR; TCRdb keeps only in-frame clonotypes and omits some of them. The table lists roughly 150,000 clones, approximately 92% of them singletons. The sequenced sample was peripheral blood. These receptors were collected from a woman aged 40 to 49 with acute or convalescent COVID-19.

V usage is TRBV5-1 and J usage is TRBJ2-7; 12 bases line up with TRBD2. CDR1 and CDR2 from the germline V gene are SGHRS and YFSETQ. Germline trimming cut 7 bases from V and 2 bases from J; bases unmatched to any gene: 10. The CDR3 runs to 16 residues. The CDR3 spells CASAIGLAGGAYEQYF. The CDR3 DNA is TGCGCCAGCGCGATTGGTCTAGCGGGAGGGGCCTACGAGCAGTACTTC.

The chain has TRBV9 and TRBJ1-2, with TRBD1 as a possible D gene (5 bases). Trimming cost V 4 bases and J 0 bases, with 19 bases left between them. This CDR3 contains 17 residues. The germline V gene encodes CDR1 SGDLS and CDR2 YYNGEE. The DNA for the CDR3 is TGTGCCAGCAGCCAGAGGATTGACAGCCCCTCTAACTATGGCTACACCTTC. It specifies CASSQRIDSPSNYGYTF.

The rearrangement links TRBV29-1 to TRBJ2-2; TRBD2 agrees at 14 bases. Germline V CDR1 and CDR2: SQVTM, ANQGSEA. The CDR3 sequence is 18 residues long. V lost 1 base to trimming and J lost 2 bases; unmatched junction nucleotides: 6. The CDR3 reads CSVEVGTSGSYNTGELFF. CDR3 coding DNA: TGCAGCGTTGAAGTTGGGACTAGCGGGAGTTATAACACCGGGGAGCTGTTTTTT.

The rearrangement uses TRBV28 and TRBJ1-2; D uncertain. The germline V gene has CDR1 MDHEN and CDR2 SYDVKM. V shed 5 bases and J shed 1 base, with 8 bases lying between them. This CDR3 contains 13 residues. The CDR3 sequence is CASSVTNNYGYTF. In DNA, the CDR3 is TGTGCCAGCAGTGTTACTAATAACTATGGCTACACCTTC.

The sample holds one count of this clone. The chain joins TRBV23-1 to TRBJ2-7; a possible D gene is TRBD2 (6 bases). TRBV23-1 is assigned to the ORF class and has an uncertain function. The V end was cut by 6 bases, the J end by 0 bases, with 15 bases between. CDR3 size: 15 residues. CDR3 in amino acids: CASSFCGGTSYEQYF. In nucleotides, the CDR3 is TGCGCCAGCAGCTTCTGCGGAGGGACCTCCTACGAGCAGTACTTC.

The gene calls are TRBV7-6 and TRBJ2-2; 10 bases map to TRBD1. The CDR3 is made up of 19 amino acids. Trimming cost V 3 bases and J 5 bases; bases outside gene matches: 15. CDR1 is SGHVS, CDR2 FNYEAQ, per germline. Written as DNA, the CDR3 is TGTGCCAGCAGCTTGATAGATATGGGACAGGGGAGGACAACCGGGGAGCTGTTTTTT. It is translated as CASSLIDMGQGRTTGELFF. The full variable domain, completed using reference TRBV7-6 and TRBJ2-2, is GAGVSQSPRYKVTKRGQDVALRCDPISGHVSLYWYRQALGQGPEFLTYFNYEAQQDKSGLPNDRFSAERPEGSISTLTIQRTEQRDSAMYRCASSLIDMGQGRTTGELFFGEGSRLTVL.

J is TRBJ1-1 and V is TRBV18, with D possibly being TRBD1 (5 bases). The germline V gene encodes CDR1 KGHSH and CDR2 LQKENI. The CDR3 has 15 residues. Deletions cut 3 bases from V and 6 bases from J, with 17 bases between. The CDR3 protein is CASSPGTGGLPEAFF. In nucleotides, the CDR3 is TGTGCCAGCTCACCTGGGACCGGGGGGTTGCCTGAAGCTTTCTTT.

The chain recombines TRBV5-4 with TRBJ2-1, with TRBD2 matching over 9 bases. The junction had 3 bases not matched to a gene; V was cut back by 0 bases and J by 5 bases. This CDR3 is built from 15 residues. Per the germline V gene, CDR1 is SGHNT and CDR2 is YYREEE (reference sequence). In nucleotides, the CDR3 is TGTGCCAGCAGCTTGGTGACTAGCGGCCACAATGAGCAGTTCTTC. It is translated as CASSLVTSGHNEQFF.

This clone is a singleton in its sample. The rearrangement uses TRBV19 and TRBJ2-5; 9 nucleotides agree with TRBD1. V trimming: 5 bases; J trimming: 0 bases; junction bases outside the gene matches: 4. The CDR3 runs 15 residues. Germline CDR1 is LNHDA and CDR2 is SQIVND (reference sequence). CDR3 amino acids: CASSGQGFYQETQYF. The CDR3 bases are TGTGCCAGTAGTGGACAGGGGTTCTACCAAGAGACCCAGTACTTC. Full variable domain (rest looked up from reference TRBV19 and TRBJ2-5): DGGITQSPKYLFRKEGQNVTLSCEQNLNHDAMYWYRQDPGQGLRLIYYSQIVNDFQKGDIAEGYSVSREKKESFPLTVTSAQKNPTAFYLCASSGQGFYQETQYFGPGTRLLVL.

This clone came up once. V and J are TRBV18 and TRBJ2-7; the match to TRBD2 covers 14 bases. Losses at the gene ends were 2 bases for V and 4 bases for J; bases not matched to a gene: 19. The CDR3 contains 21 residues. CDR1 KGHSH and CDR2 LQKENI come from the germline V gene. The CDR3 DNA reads TGTGCCAGCTCACCAAGGAGACCCGGGACTAGCGGGAGATGGCTTTATTACGAGCAGTACTTC. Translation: CASSPRRPGTSGRWLYYEQYF.

The CDR3 DNA follows: TGTGCCAGCAGTTCCGGTGTGTACAATCAGCCCCAGCATTTT. Its protein is CASSSGVYNQPQHF. V and J are TRBV2 and TRBJ1-5; D is uncertain. Per the germline V gene, CDR1 is SNHLY and CDR2 is FYNNEI. This CDR3 contains 14 residues. Between the trimmed V and J ends, which lost 5 bases and 3 bases, there was a span of 11 bases.

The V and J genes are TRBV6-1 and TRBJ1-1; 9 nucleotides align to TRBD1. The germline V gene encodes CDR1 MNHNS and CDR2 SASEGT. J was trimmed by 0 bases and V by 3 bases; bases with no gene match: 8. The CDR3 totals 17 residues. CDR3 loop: CASSERGQGVMNTEAFF. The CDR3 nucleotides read TGTGCCAGCAGTGAGAGGGGACAGGGTGTTATGAACACTGAAGCTTTCTTT.

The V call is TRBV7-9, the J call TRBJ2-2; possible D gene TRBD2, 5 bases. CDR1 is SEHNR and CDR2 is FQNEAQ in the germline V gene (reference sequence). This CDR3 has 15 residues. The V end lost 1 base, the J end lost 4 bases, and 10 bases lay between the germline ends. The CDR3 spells CASSLEFGITGELFF. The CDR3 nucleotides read TGTGCCAGCAGCTTAGAGTTCGGGATCACCGGGGAGCTGTTTTTT.

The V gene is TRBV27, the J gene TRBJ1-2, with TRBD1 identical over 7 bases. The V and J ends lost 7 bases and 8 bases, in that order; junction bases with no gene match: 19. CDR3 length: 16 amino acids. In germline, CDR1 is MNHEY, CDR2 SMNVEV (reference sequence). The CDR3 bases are TGTGCCAGCAACGAATGGGGCAGGGGGGTTGAAGGGGGCTACACCTTC. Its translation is CASNEWGRGVEGGYTF.

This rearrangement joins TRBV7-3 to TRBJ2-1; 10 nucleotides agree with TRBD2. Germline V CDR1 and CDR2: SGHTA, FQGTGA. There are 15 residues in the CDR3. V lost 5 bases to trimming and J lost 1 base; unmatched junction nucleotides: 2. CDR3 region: CASSRTSGSYNEQFF. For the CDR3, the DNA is TGTGCCAGCAGCAGGACTAGCGGATCCTACAATGAGCAGTTCTTC.

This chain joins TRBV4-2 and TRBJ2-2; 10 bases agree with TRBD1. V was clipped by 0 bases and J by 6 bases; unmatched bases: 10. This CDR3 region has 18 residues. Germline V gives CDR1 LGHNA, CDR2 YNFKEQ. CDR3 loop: CASSQEYLDRGVPGELFF. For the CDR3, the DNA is TGTGCCAGCAGCCAAGAATATTTGGACAGGGGGGTTCCCGGGGAGCTGTTTTTT.

The CDR3 sequence: CASSEGSYSSYEQYF. The CDR3 DNA reads as TGTGCCAGCAGTGAAGGTTCCTACAGCTCCTACGAGCAGTACTTC. The chain joins TRBV2 to TRBJ2-7; D is uncertain. Looked up from germline, CDR1 is SNHLY and CDR2 is FYNNEI. The CDR3 totals 15 residues. Trimming left V 1 base short and J 0 bases short, with 10 bases between.

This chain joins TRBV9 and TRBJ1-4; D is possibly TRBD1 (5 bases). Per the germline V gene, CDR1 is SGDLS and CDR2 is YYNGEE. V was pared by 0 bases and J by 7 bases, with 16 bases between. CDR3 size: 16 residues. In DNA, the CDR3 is TGTGCCAGCAGCGTAGACAGTGGGGCAGGTTTTGAAAAACTGTTTTTT. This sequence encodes CASSVDSGAGFEKLFF.

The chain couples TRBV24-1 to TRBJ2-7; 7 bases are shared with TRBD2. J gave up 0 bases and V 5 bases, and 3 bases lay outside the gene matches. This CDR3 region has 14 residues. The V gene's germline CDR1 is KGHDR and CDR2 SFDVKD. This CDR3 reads CATSVGGGSYEQYF. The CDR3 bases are TGTGCCACCAGTGTTGGCGGGGGCTCCTACGAGCAGTACTTC.

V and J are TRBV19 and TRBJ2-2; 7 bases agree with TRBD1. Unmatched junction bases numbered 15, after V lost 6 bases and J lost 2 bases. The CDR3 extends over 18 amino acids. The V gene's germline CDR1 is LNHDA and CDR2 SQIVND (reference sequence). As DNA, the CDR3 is TGTGCCAGTAGCAAAGACCGGGACAGAGACGGCAACACCGGGGAGCTGTTTTTT. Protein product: CASSKDRDRDGNTGELFF.

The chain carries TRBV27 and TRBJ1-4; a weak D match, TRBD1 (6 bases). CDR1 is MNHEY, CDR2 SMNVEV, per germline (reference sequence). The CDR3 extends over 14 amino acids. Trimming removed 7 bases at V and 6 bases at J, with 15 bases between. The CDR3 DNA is TGTGCCAGCACTGAGACAGGCTCATATGAAAAACTGTTTTTT. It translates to CASTETGSYEKLFF.

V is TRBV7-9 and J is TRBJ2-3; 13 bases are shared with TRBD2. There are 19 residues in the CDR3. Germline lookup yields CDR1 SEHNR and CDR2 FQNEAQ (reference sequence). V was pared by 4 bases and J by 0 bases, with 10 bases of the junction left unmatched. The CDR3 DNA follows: TGTGCCAGCAGCTCGCGAGTTGGGACTAGCGGGACTAGCACAGATACGCAGTATTTT. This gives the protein CASSSRVGTSGTSTDTQYF.